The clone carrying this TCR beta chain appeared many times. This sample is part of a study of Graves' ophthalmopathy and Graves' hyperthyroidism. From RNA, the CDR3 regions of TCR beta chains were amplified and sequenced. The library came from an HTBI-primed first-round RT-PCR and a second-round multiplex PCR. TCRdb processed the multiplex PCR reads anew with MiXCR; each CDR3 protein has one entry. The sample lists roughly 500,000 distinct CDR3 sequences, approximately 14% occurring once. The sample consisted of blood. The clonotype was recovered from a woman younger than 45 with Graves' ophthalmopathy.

Written as DNA, the CDR3 is TGTGCCAGCAGCTTAGTTCTCCCGGGCACCGGGGAGCTGTTTTTT. This gives the protein CASSLVLPGTGELFF. The chain combines TRBV11-2 with TRBJ2-2; D is unresolved. This CDR3 comprises 15 residues. V lost 1 base and J 4 bases, leaving 10 bases between the germline ends. Germline V CDR1 and CDR2: SGHAT, FQNNGV.